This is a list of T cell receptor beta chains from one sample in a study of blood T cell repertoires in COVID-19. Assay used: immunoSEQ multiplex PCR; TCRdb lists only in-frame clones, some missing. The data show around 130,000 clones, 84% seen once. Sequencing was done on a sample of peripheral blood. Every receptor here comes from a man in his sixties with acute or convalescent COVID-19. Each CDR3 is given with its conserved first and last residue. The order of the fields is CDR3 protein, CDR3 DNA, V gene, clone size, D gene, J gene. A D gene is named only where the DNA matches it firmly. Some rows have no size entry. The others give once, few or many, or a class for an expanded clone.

CDR3: CASSIRGGRYTGELFF; DNA: TGTGCCAGTAGTATCCGCGGGGGGAGGTACACCGGGGAGCTGTTTTTT; V: TRBV19; size: -; D: TRBD2; J: TRBJ2-2
CDR3: CASRSTAGTATYEQYF; DNA: TGCGCCAGCAGATCCACCGCCGGGACAGCAACCTACGAGCAGTACTTC; V: TRBV5-1; size: -; D: TRBD1; J: TRBJ2-7
CDR3: CASSPYSGAQMETQYF; DNA: TGTGCCAGTAGCCCGTATAGCGGGGCCCAAATGGAGACCCAGTACTTC; V: TRBV19; size: -; D: TRBD2; J: TRBJ2-5
CDR3: CASSLTGVGKAKETQYF; DNA: TGTGCCAGTAGTTTGACAGGGGTTGGGAAAGCAAAAGAGACCCAGTACTTC; V: TRBV19; size: few; D: TRBD1; J: TRBJ2-5
CDR3: CSATRADTQYF; DNA: TGCAGTGCCACGAGGGCAGATACGCAGTATTTT; V: TRBV20-1; size: -; D: -; J: TRBJ2-3
CDR3: CASSPWGVATEAFF; DNA: TGTGCCAGCAGCCCGTGGGGGGTGGCCACTGAAGCTTTCTTT; V: TRBV3-1/TRBV3-2; size: -; D: -; J: TRBJ1-1
CDR3: CASSPTFPDNYEQYF; DNA: TGTGCCAGCAGCCCGACCTTCCCGGACAACTACGAGCAGTACTTC; V: TRBV3-1/TRBV3-2; size: -; D: -; J: TRBJ2-7
CDR3: CASSYYRDTEAFF; DNA: TGTGCCAGCAGTTACTACAGGGACACTGAAGCTTTCTTT; V: TRBV6-2/TRBV6-3; size: -; D: -; J: TRBJ1-1
CDR3: CASSFKGRGDTGELFF; DNA: TGTGCCAGCAGTTTTAAGGGCAGGGGGGATACCGGGGAGCTGTTTTTT; V: TRBV27; size: -; D: -; J: TRBJ2-2
CDR3: CASSISGVYEQYF; DNA: TGTGCCAGCAGTATTTCAGGGGTCTACGAGCAGTACTTC; V: TRBV12-3/TRBV12-4; size: -; D: -; J: TRBJ2-7
CDR3: CASSEGDNSPLHF; DNA: TGCGCCAGCAGCGAGGGGGATAATTCACCCCTCCACTTT; V: TRBV5-1; size: -; D: -; J: TRBJ1-6
CDR3: CASSYNRGQKDEKLFF; DNA: TGTGCCAGCAGCTATAACAGGGGGCAGAAGGATGAAAAACTGTTTTTT; V: TRBV11-2; size: -; D: TRBD1; J: TRBJ1-4
CDR3: CAIGDRGAKGETQYF; DNA: TGTGCCATCGGGGATCGGGGGGCTAAGGGAGAGACCCAGTACTTC; V: TRBV10-3; size: -; D: -; J: TRBJ2-5
CDR3: CASQDRDRGYGYTF; DNA: TGTGCCAGCCAAGACCGGGACAGGGGCTATGGCTACACCTTC; V: TRBV18; size: -; D: TRBD1; J: TRBJ1-2
CDR3: CASSVDPGGTNSPLHF; DNA: TGTGCCAGCAGCGTAGATCCTGGGGGCACAAATTCACCCCTCCACTTT; V: TRBV9; size: -; D: -; J: TRBJ1-6
CDR3: CASSSYRVLPYEQYF; DNA: TGTGCCAGCAGTTCTTACAGGGTTCTCCCCTACGAGCAGTACTTC; V: TRBV6-2/TRBV6-3; size: -; D: -; J: TRBJ2-7
CDR3: CATSDRQGRINEQFF; DNA: TGTGCCACCAGTGATCGACAGGGAAGGATCAATGAGCAGTTCTTC; V: TRBV24-1; size: -; D: TRBD1; J: TRBJ2-1
CDR3: CASSEARGASEKLFF; DNA: TGTGCCAGCAGTGAAGCCAGGGGCGCGAGTGAAAAACTGTTTTTT; V: TRBV2; size: -; D: -; J: TRBJ1-4
CDR3: CASSRERGSSYNEQFF; DNA: TGCGCCAGCTCCCGAGAGAGGGGGAGTTCCTACAATGAGCAGTTCTTC; V: TRBV5-1; size: -; D: -; J: TRBJ2-1
CDR3: CASSLRGGSNEQFF; DNA: TGTGCCAGCAGCTTGAGGGGGGGCAGCAATGAGCAGTTCTTC; V: TRBV5-4; size: -; D: -; J: TRBJ2-1
CDR3: CASSWEGNQPQHF; DNA: TGTGCCAGCAGCTGGGAGGGGAATCAGCCCCAGCATTTT; V: TRBV7-9; size: -; D: -; J: TRBJ1-5
CDR3: CASSIRWANTEAFF; DNA: TGTGCCAGTAGTATTAGATGGGCGAACACTGAAGCTTTCTTT; V: TRBV19; size: -; D: -; J: TRBJ1-1
CDR3: CASSEDRPSYNEQFF; DNA: TGTGCCAGCAGTGAAGACAGACCTTCCTACAATGAGCAGTTCTTC; V: TRBV2; size: once; D: -; J: TRBJ2-1
CDR3: CASSLGLTSYTDTQYF; DNA: TGCGCCAGCAGCTTGGGCCTTACTTCTTACACAGATACGCAGTATTTT; V: TRBV5-1; size: -; D: -; J: TRBJ2-3
CDR3: CASSLDRVSTGELFF; DNA: TGCGCCAGCAGCCTCGACAGGGTGAGCACCGGGGAGCTGTTTTTT; V: TRBV5-1; size: -; D: TRBD1; J: TRBJ2-2
CDR3: CASSPGTGGSYEQYF; DNA: TGTGCCAGCAGCCCCGGGACAGGGGGATCCTACGAGCAGTACTTC; V: TRBV7-3; size: -; D: TRBD1; J: TRBJ2-7
CDR3: CASSLGSRGAEAFF; DNA: TGCGCCAGCAGCTTGGGGTCCCGCGGGGCTGAAGCTTTCTTT; V: TRBV5-1; size: -; D: -; J: TRBJ1-1
CDR3: CASSQGSTDEQFF; DNA: TGTGCCAGCAGTCAGGGGAGTACGGATGAGCAGTTCTTC; V: TRBV6-5; size: -; D: -; J: TRBJ2-1
CDR3: CASGQNSPGVQETQYF; DNA: TGCGCCAGCGGACAAAACAGCCCCGGAGTCCAAGAGACCCAGTACTTC; V: TRBV5-1; size: -; D: -; J: TRBJ2-5
CDR3: CASSLRRGPYEQYF; DNA: TGTGCCAGCAGCTTAAGGAGGGGGCCCTACGAGCAGTACTTC; V: TRBV7-8; size: -; D: -; J: TRBJ2-7
CDR3: CASSWTGTGNQPQHF; DNA: TGTGCCAGCAGCTGGACCGGGACAGGTAATCAGCCCCAGCATTTT; V: TRBV7-2; size: -; D: TRBD1; J: TRBJ1-5
CDR3: CSVRQGARETEAFF; DNA: TGCAGCGTTCGACAGGGGGCAAGGGAAACTGAAGCTTTCTTT; V: TRBV29-1; size: -; D: TRBD1; J: TRBJ1-1
CDR3: CASNPGEPWGYTF; DNA: TGTGCCAGCAACCCCGGAGAGCCGTGGGGCTACACCTTC; V: TRBV21-1; size: few; D: -; J: TRBJ1-2
CDR3: CASSVGPLSGNTIYF; DNA: TGTGCCAGCAGCGTAGGCCCACTCTCTGGAAACACCATATATTTT; V: TRBV9; size: -; D: -; J: TRBJ1-3
CDR3: CASSNRDSPLHF; DNA: TGTGCCAGTAGCAACAGGGACTCACCCCTCCACTTT; V: TRBV19; size: -; D: -; J: TRBJ1-6
CDR3: CASSDSSGIPETQYF; DNA: TGCGCCAGCAGTGATTCTAGCGGGATTCCAGAGACCCAGTACTTC; V: TRBV10-1; size: once; D: TRBD2; J: TRBJ2-5
CDR3: CASSHRGGGAYEQYF; DNA: TGTGCCAGCAGCCATAGAGGTGGGGGGGCCTACGAGCAGTACTTC; V: TRBV7-6; size: -; D: TRBD2; J: TRBJ2-7
CDR3: CAWKSRDTEAFF; DNA: TGTGCCTGGAAGTCGAGGGACACTGAAGCTTTCTTT; V: TRBV30; size: once; D: -; J: TRBJ1-1
CDR3: CASSLRTKAGGRETQYF; DNA: TGTGCCAGCAGCTTGCGAACTAAAGCGGGGGGGCGGGAGACCCAGTACTTC; V: TRBV7-8; size: -; D: TRBD2; J: TRBJ2-5
CDR3: CASSSHRIMNTEAFF; DNA: TGTGCCAGTAGTTCTCACAGGATTATGAACACTGAAGCTTTCTTT; V: TRBV19; size: -; D: -; J: TRBJ1-1
CDR3: CASTQGGTGANVLTF; DNA: TGTGCCAGCACCCAGGGAGGCACTGGGGCCAACGTCCTGACTTTC; V: TRBV5-4; size: -; D: -; J: TRBJ2-6
CDR3: CASSSDRGSGTQYF; DNA: TGTGCCAGCAGCTCCGACAGGGGCTCGGGGACCCAGTACTTC; V: TRBV11-2; size: -; D: TRBD1; J: TRBJ2-5
CDR3: CASSILTTNEKLFF; DNA: TGTGCCAGTAGTATCCTTACAACTAATGAAAAACTGTTTTTT; V: TRBV19; size: -; D: -; J: TRBJ1-4
CDR3: CASSVNGGYTF; DNA: TGTGCCAGCAGCGTCAACGGTGGCTACACCTTC; V: TRBV5-6; size: -; D: -; J: TRBJ1-2
CDR3: CASSQIPGLAGSGTDTQYF; DNA: TGTGCCAGCAGCCAAATACCGGGACTAGCGGGATCGGGCACAGATACGCAGTATTTT; V: TRBV3-1/TRBV3-2; size: few; D: TRBD2; J: TRBJ2-3
CDR3: CASSQESAGITEAFF; DNA: TGCGCCAGCAGCCAAGAAAGCGCGGGCATCACTGAAGCTTTCTTT; V: TRBV4-1; size: -; D: -; J: TRBJ1-1
CDR3: CASREVLGGGHQPQHF; DNA: TGTGCCAGCAGAGAGGTTTTGGGTGGAGGGCATCAGCCCCAGCATTTT; V: TRBV2; size: -; D: -; J: TRBJ1-5
CDR3: CASSFAGNTDTQYF; DNA: TGTGCCAGCAGCTTCGCGGGGAACACAGATACGCAGTATTTT; V: TRBV7-9; size: -; D: -; J: TRBJ2-3
CDR3: CASSFPGTYEQYF; DNA: TGTGCCAGCAGCTTCCCAGGGACCTACGAGCAGTACTTC; V: TRBV7-9; size: -; D: -; J: TRBJ2-7
CDR3: CASSLEGDNSPLHF; DNA: TGCGCCAGCAGCTTGGAAGGGGATAATTCACCCCTCCACTTT; V: TRBV5-1; size: -; D: -; J: TRBJ1-6
CDR3: CASSRMGQGNTEAFF; DNA: TGCGCCAGCAGCCGAATGGGTCAGGGTAACACTGAAGCTTTCTTT; V: TRBV5-1; size: -; D: -; J: TRBJ1-1